This TCR beta chain was retrieved from a study of radiotherapy plus CTLA-4 blockade in lung cancer. Sequenced by immunoSEQ multiplex PCR; TCRdb stores in-frame clones only, minus some. The table has roughly 73,000 clones, around 90% seen once; the top ten hold less than 45%. The junction had 7 bases not matched to a gene; V was cut back by 2 bases and J by 6 bases. The CDR3 runs 15 residues. The germline CDR1 and CDR2 sequences are MNHNY and SVGAGI (reference sequence). The rearrangement links TRBV6-6 to TRBJ2-1; 7 bases align to TRBD1. The sample in question was peripheral blood, obtained from a patient treated with radiotherapy plus ipilimumab. The sequence derives from a human donor with non-small cell lung cancer that progressed on radiotherapy plus ipilimumab. CDR3 protein: CASSYLDRVANEQFF. CDR3 nucleotide sequence: TGTGCCAGCAGTTACCTCGACAGGGTGGCCAATGAGCAGTTCTTC.